This T cell receptor beta chain was observed in a study of cytomegalovirus exposure and HLA in healthy donors. Study details: Drawn from HLA-typed donors, approximately 85 million unique TCRs were held in an early data release.

Germline V CDR1 and CDR2: GTSNPN, SVGIG (reference sequence). Trimming took 2 bases from V and 10 from J; bases not matched to a gene: 7. The CDR3 length is 13 residues. Vbeta (60) and Jbeta (13) primers were used in the PCR. The method was immunoSEQ multiplex PCR; TCRdb's version includes in-frame clones alone and lacks a portion of them. The sample holds 90,000 to 150,000 clones, approximately 75% seen once. Findings of the study overall: A list of around 150 TCR beta chains associated with cytomegalovirus was given. Presence/absence analyses assumed roughly uniform sequencing depth across donors, which may not hold.

This clone showed up just a few times. The antigen remains unidentified. The source of this sequence is a man aged 35-49 years in good health and CMV-seronegative. The source material was PBMCs. The chain couples TRBV30 to TRBJ2-1; TRBD1 matches 8 bases. The CDR3 sequence is CAWSKDRGGEQFF. CDR3 in DNA: TGTGCCTGGAGTAAAGACAGGGGAGGAGAGCAGTTCTTC. The variable domain in full, with the rest retrieved from reference TRBV30 and TRBJ2-1, is SQTIHQWPATLVQPVGSPLSLECTVEGTSNPNLYWYRQAAGRGLQLLFYSVGIGQISSEVPQNLSASRPQDRQFILSSKKLLLSDSGFYLCAWSKDRGGEQFFGPGTRLTVL.